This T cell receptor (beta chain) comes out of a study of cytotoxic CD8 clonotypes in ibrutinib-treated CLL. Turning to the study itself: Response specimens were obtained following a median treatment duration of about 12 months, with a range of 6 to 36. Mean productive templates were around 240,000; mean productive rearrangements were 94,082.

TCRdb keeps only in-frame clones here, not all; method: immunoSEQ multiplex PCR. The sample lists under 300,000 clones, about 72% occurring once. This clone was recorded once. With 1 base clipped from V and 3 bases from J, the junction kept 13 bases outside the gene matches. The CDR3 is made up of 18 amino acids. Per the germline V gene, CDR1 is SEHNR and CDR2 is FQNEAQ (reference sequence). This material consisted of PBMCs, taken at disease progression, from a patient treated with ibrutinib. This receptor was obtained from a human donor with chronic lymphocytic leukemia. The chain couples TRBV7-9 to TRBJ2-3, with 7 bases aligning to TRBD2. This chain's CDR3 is CASSLVHVSGGSTDTQYF. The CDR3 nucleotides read TGTGCCAGCAGCTTAGTTCATGTTTCTGGCGGGAGTACAGATACGCAGTATTTT.